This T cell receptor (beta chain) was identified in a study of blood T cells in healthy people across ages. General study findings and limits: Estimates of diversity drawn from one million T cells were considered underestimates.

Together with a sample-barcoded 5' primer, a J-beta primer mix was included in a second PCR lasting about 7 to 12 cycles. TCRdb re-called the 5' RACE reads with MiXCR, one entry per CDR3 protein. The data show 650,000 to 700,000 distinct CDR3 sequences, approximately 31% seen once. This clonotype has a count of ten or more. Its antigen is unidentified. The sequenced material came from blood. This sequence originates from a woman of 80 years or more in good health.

CDR3 DNA sequence: TGTGCCAGCAGCATAGGGACTAGCTACAATGAGCAGTTCTTC. Protein product: CASSIGTSYNEQFF. The chain couples TRBV7-8 to TRBJ2-1; 8 bases align to TRBD2. Per the germline V gene, CDR1 is SGHVS and CDR2 is FQNEAQ. J lost 3 bases, V lost 5 bases, and 3 bases had no gene match. This CDR3 is 14 amino acids long.